This TCR beta chain was found in a study of shared clonotypes between healthy human individuals. What CD8 memory combined were CD45RO+ cells and CCR7-negative CD45RA+ TemRA cells. Whole-study results and caveats: Memory subsets generally showed lower estimated richness than naive subsets. Lower generation probabilities were found for non-shared clonotypes than for those shared by all four donors.

Assay execution took place at the deep level. The protocol was immunoSEQ multiplex PCR, while the TCRdb copy is restricted to in-frame clones and leaves out a portion. The sample consists of some 79,000 clones, roughly two thirds of them appearing once. Trimming took 2 bases from V and 6 from J; bases not matched to a gene: 3. Germline V lookup: CDR1 MNHEY, CDR2 SVGAGI. The CDR3 has 15 residues. A note on this clone: Its antigen is still unknown.

The sequence was obtained from a man aged 25 to 40 in good health. This chain joins TRBV6-5 and TRBJ2-3; 12 bases are a match to TRBD1. The sample comprised memory CD8+ T cells sorted from blood. Subset indicated: CD45RO+ cells pooled with CCR7-negative TemRA cells. This chain's CDR3 is CASSYGTGGMDTQYF. The CDR3 nucleotides are TGTGCCAGCAGTTACGGGACAGGGGGCATGGATACGCAGTATTTT.